Ten or more counts support the clone carrying this T cell receptor (beta chain). Its antigen is currently unknown. TCRdb re-called the multiplex PCR reads with MiXCR, one entry per CDR3 protein. The table includes 150,000 to 200,000 distinct CDR3 sequences, 30% to 35% detected once. This CDR3 has 18 residues. From germline, CDR1 is SGHTA and CDR2 FQGTGA. V dropped 5 bases and J dropped 5 bases, with 24 bases sitting between them. These data are taken from a study of breast tumors, draining lymph nodes, adjacent tissues. Axillary draining lymph nodes of breast cancer patients supplied the node samples. Findings and limits, study-wide: Compared with lymph nodes, tumors were less diverse; compared with nontumor tissue, more. The lymph node origin of tumor T cells was framed as consistent with a hypothesis, not demonstrated.

The origin of this receptor is a female donor with breast cancer. Some clones in this sample may be carry-over from other donors' samples. The specimen sequenced was axillary lymph node tissue. This rearrangement joins TRBV7-3 to TRBJ2-2; maybe TRBD2 (7 bases). The CDR3: CASSPLWGGARGTGELFF. The CDR3 DNA sequence: TGTGCCAGCAGCCCCCTTTGGGGGGGCGCCCGGGGAACCGGGGAGCTGTTTTTT.